Presented here are 17 T cell receptor beta chains from one specimen sequenced in a study of CD8+ T cells in alopecia areata. Extraction of RNA preceded its reverse transcription into cDNA, which served as the sequencing template. Assay: immunoSEQ multiplex PCR; the TCRdb copy retains only in-frame clones and omits some. Found here are about 110,000 clones, no singletons; the ten largest cover roughly 21%. Material for sequencing was lesional skin. Every receptor here comes from a C3H/HeJ mouse with alopecia areata. As its MHC haplotype, the strain has H2-k.

Regarding this clone: Genes and germline are mouse. The read terminates 4 residues before the CDR3 end, so the remaining end is supplied by the germline J gene. V gene TRBV13-3 combines with J gene TRBJ2-4; TRBD2 aligns across 12 bases. The CDR3 is made up of 17 amino acids. Germline CDR1 NNHDY, CDR2 SYVADS. The V gene end was trimmed by 5 bases and the J gene end by 1 base; junction bases not matched to a gene: 8. The CDR3 here is CASSRLGGREGQNTLYF. CDR3 bases read: TGTGCCAGCAGCAGACTGGGGGGGCGCGAAGGTCAAAAC.

This clone was recorded many times. A mismatch at residue 12 separates the TCRdb protein from the translated DNA, so the protein presented here was translated from the DNA. Gene labels here are mouse ones. The missing CDR3 end, 3 residues past where the read stops, is filled in from the germline J gene. J is TRBJ1-3 and V is TRBV13-3; TRBD1 might be the D (5 bases). Germline V gives CDR1 NNHDY, CDR2 SYVADS. Trimming cost V 0 bases and J 4 bases, with 11 bases left between them. The length of the CDR3 is 15 residues. CDR3 bases read: TGTGCCAGCAGTGATGCGGCAGGGAAGGGAAATACG. Amino acid sequence: CASSDAAGKGNT. The complete CDR3 reads CASSDAAGKGNTLYF. Full variable domain (rest looked up from reference TRBV13-3 and TRBJ1-3): EAAVTQSPRSKVAVTGGKVTLSCHQTNNHDYMYWYRQDTGHGLRLIHYSYVADSTEKGDIPDGYKASRPSQENFSLILELASLSQTAVYFCASSDAAGKGNTLYFGEGSRLIVV.

This clone has more than one count but fewer than ten. Genes here carry mouse names. Read data end 4 residues before the CDR3 end; the end is taken from the germline J gene. The gene calls are TRBV17 and TRBJ2-7; 7 nucleotides agree with TRBD2. Trimming cost V 1 base and J 3 bases; bases outside gene matches: 6. Germline CDR1 reads MNHDT; CDR2 reads YYDKIL. The CDR3 consists of 15 residues. The CDR3 spells CASSRVGTAIYEQYF. CDR3 bases read: TGTGCTAGCAGTAGAGTCGGGACTGCGATCTAT.

Worth noting for this clone: Mouse germline and gene names are used. The DNA ends 4 residues before the CDR3 does, and the rest of the CDR3 is filled in from the germline J gene. The V call is TRBV19, the J call TRBJ1-1; D may be TRBD1 (6 bases). CDR1 FNHDT and CDR2 SITEND come from the germline V gene (reference sequence). This CDR3 contains 13 residues. CDR3 loop: CASSTGRGTEVFF. Incomplete CDR3 DNA: TGTGCCAGCAGTACGGGGAGGGGGACA.

This clone has a handful of counts. These gene names are mouse names. The read gets to within 4 residues of the CDR3 end, and the germline J gene fills in the rest. Other DNA sequences from this sample encode an identical CDR3 as well. J is TRBJ2-1 and V is TRBV13-1; 9 bases are a match to TRBD2. V gave up 1 base and J gave up 4 bases; unmatched junction bases: 3. There are 15 residues in the CDR3. Germline V gene data show CDR1 as NSHNY and CDR2 as SYGAGN. The CDR3 region is CASSDRLGAYAEQFF. Partial CDR3 DNA: TGTGCCAGCAGTGATCGACTGGGGGCGTATGCT.

About this clone: Gene names are mouse gene names. The CDR3 end falls 4 residues outside the read, so it is completed with the germline J gene. The chain employs TRBV5 and TRBJ2-3, with 8 bases fitting TRBD2. With 4 bases clipped from V and 0 bases from J, the junction kept 6 bases outside the gene matches. Germline V gene sequence: CDR1 LGHNA, CDR2 YNLKQL (reference sequence). This CDR3 region has 16 residues. The DNA read from the CDR3 is TGTGCCAGCAGCCCCCGACTGGGGTTTAGTGCAGAA. Protein sequence: CASSPRLGFSAE. The complete CDR3 sequence is CASSPRLGFSAETLYF.

Worth noting for this clone: Gene names denote mouse genes. The read ends 4 residues early relative to the CDR3; the germline J gene fills the gap. The chain carries TRBV13-1 and TRBJ2-5; D is possibly TRBD1 (6 bases). The CDR3 extends over 13 amino acids. Germline values: CDR1 NSHNY, CDR2 SYGAGN. The CDR3 here is CASSDRGVDTQYF. The sequenced CDR3 bases are TGTGCCAGCAGTGACAGGGGAGTAGAC.

With regard to this clone: Mouse germline and gene names are used. The sequenced CDR3 bases are TGTGCCAGCAGTATAAGCAGTAAC. Translation: CASSISSN. The complete CDR3 sequence is CASSISSNTLYF. The chain has TRBV19 and TRBJ2-4; D ambiguous. The sequenced fragment ends 4 residues before the CDR3 boundary, so the rest is inferred from the germline J gene. Germline values: CDR1 FNHDT, CDR2 SITEND (reference sequence). The CDR3 has 12 residues.

This clone was counted ten times or more. Gene names and germline match the mouse. The read terminates 4 residues before the CDR3 end, so the remaining end is supplied by the germline J gene. The sample holds other DNA sequences that translate to the same CDR3. This rearrangement joins TRBV1 to TRBJ1-2; 7 bases are a match to TRBD1. The germline V gene has CDR1 NSQYPW and CDR2 LRSPGD (reference sequence). CDR3 size: 14 residues. Trimming cost V 2 bases and J 4 bases; bases outside gene matches: 4. Incomplete CDR3 DNA: TGCACCTGCAGTGCAAGACAGGGAGGCTCC. Its protein is CTCSARQGGS. The CDR3 in full is CTCSARQGGSDYTF.

Points on this clone: Gene labels here are mouse ones. The read ends 4 residues shy of where the CDR3 ends; the end is completed using the germline J gene. This sequence joins TRBV13-1 and TRBJ1-2; 9 bases agree with TRBD1. This CDR3 contains 15 residues. CDR1 is NSHNY, CDR2 SYGAGN, per germline. V shed 2 bases, J shed 2 bases, and the junction held 4 bases outside the gene matches. The chain's CDR3 is CASSEAGQGNSDYTF. CDR3 bases read: TGTGCCAGCAGTGAAGCGGGACAGGGTAACTCC.

This clone was counted a few times. Germline and genes here are mouse. The CDR3 end is not reached by the read, which stops 4 residues before it; the germline J gene fills it in. The J gene is TRBJ1-2, the V gene TRBV14; D gene uncertain. This CDR3 has 13 amino acids. Germline values: CDR1 SGHDT, CDR2 FRDEAV. V gave up 5 bases and J gave up 0 bases, with 8 bases separating them. CDR3 in amino acids: CASSLTTNSDYTF. CDR3 DNA (partial): TGTGCCAGCAGCCTGACAACAAACTCC.

Comment on this clone: Here the gene names and germline are mouse. The read comes to an end 4 residues before the CDR3 does, leaving the germline J gene to fill in the end. The chain carries TRBV1 and TRBJ2-3; D possibly corresponds to TRBD2 (6 bases). The V gene lost 5 bases and the J gene lost 4 bases, with 10 bases spanning the gap. CDR1 and CDR2 (germline): NSQYPW, LRSPGD (reference sequence). The CDR3 extends over 13 amino acids. The CDR3 here is CTCSTGLSETLYF. CDR3 DNA, as far as it was read: TGCACCTGCAGTACGGGACTTTCAGAA.

This clone was seen only a few times. Genes and germline come from the mouse. Read coverage stops 4 residues before the CDR3 terminus; the germline J gene supplies the remainder. The J gene is TRBJ1-4, the V gene TRBV13-3; TRBD1 matches 9 bases. Per the germline V gene, CDR1 is NNHDY and CDR2 is SYVADS. This CDR3 region has 15 residues. Here the CDR3 reads CASSEIDRGGERLFF. Incomplete CDR3 DNA: TGTGCCAGCAGTGAAATCGACAGGGGGGGCGAA.

On this clone: Mouse gene names and germline throughout. The CDR3 end falls 4 residues outside the read, so it is completed with the germline J gene. The J gene is TRBJ2-7, the V gene TRBV13-2; 11 bases agree with TRBD2. The CDR3 is 16 amino acids. Unmatched junction bases numbered 5, after V lost 3 bases and J lost 0 bases. Germline lookup yields CDR1 NNHNN and CDR2 SYGAGS (reference sequence). The sequenced part of the CDR3 DNA is TGTGCCAGCGGTGCCCGGGACTGGGGGAGCTCCTAT. This codes for CASGARDWGSSY. The whole CDR3 region reads CASGARDWGSSYEQYF.

Comments on this clone: The genes and germline here are from mouse. The sequence runs out 4 residues before the end of the CDR3; the remainder is reconstructed from the germline J gene. The J gene is TRBJ2-3, the V gene TRBV1; TRBD1 aligns across 8 bases. The ends lost 3 bases at V and 2 bases at J; junction bases unmatched: 10. This CDR3 is built from 17 residues. The germline gives CDR1 NSQYPW, CDR2 LRSPGD (reference sequence). This CDR3 is CTCSAPGQEKFAETLYF. CDR3 DNA (partial): TGCACCTGCAGTGCCCCGGGACAGGAGAAATTTGCAGAA. The entire variable domain, with the rest obtained from reference TRBV1 and TRBJ2-3, is as follows: VTLLEQNPRWRLVPRGQAVNLRCILKNSQYPWMSWYQQDLQKQLQWLFTLRSPGDKEVKSLPGADYLATRVTDTELRLQVANMSQGRTLYCTCSAPGQEKFAETLYFGSGTRLTVL.

A remark on this clone: Gene and germline names: mouse. The CDR3 goes on 4 residues after the read ends, and that part is filled in from the germline J gene. The V call is TRBV19, the J call TRBJ1-4; weak D call: TRBD1 (5 bases). Germline assignment: CDR1 FNHDT and CDR2 SITEND (reference sequence). The CDR3 spans 16 residues. Trimming cost V 4 bases and J 1 base, with 14 bases left between them. The chain's CDR3 is CASSPGLGDSNERLFF. The sequenced CDR3 bases are TGTGCCAGCAGTCCGGGACTGGGGGATTCCAACGAA.

This clone showed up just a few times. Genes here carry mouse names. The sequenced fragment ends 4 residues before the CDR3 boundary, so the rest is inferred from the germline J gene. The chain employs TRBV1 and TRBJ1-1, with TRBD1 matching over 8 bases. Per the germline V gene, CDR1 is NSQYPW and CDR2 is LRSPGD (reference sequence). The CDR3 contains 14 residues. This chain's CDR3 is CTCSAASGGAEVFF. Incomplete CDR3 DNA: TGCACCTGCAGTGCAGCCTCAGGGGGCGCA.